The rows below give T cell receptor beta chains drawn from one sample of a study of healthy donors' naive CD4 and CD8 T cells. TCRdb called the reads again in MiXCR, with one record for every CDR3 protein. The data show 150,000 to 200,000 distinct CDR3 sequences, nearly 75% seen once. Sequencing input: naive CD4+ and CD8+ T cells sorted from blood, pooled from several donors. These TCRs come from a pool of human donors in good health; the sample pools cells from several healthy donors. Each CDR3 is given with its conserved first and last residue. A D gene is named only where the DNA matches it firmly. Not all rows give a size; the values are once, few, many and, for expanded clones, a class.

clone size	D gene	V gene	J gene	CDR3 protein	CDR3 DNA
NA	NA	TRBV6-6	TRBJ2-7	CASSPAGPGSYEQYF	TGTGCCAGCAGTCCCGCGGGGCCAGGTAGCTACGAGCAGTACTTC
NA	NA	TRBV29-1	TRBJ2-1	CSVAGRQTNEQFF	TGCAGCGTTGCGGGAAGGCAGACCAATGAGCAGTTCTTC
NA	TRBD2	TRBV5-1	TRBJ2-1	CASSLGLAGGNNEQFF	TGCGCCAGCAGCTTGGGTCTAGCGGGGGGAAACAATGAGCAGTTCTTC
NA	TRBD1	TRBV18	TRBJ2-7	CASSPMTGGREQYF	TGTGCCAGCTCACCAATGACAGGGGGGCGCGAGCAGTACTTC
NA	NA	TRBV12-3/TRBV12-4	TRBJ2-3	CAIKNLLTDTQYF	TGTGCCATCAAAAACCTCCTCACAGATACGCAGTATTTT
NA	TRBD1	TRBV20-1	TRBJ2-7	CSAGDYSGTGPLYEQYF	TGCAGTGCTGGAGACTATTCCGGGACAGGACCCCTCTACGAGCAGTACTTC
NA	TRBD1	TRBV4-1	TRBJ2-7	CASSQVDRGNRYEQYF	TGCGCCAGCAGCCAAGTAGACAGGGGGAACCGCTACGAGCAGTACTTC
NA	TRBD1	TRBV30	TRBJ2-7	CAWSVRTGSYEQYF	TGTGCCTGGAGTGTAAGGACAGGGTCCTACGAGCAGTACTTC
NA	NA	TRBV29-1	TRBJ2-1	CSVAQSDYEQFF	TGCAGCGTTGCCCAGTCTGACTATGAGCAGTTCTTC
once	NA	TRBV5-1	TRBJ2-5	CASSLVNQETQYF	TGCGCCAGCAGCTTGGTAAACCAAGAGACCCAGTACTTC
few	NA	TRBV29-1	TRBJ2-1	CSVDGHRVLGANEQFF	TGCAGCGTTGACGGTCATCGGGTCTTGGGAGCAAATGAGCAGTTCTTC
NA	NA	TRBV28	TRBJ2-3	CASSPPPLAEQWVQYF	TGTGCCAGCAGTCCGCCCCCACTAGCTGAGCAATGGGTGCAGTATTTT
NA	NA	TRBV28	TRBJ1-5	CASSLYPDTDENQPQHF	TGTGCCAGCAGTTTATACCCGGACACAGATGAGAATCAGCCCCAGCATTTT
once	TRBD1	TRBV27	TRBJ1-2	CASSLYPKTGNYGYTF	TGTGCCAGCAGTTTATACCCCAAGACAGGGAACTATGGCTACACCTTC
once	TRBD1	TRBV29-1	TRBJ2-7	CSAVGQGVHEQYF	TGCAGCGCTGTTGGGCAGGGGGTCCACGAGCAGTACTTC
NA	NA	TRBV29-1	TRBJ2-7	CSVETSGDEQYF	TGCAGCGTTGAAACTAGTGGGGACGAGCAGTACTTC
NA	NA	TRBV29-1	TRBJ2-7	CSVEEGNTPEQYF	TGCAGCGTTGAAGAGGGAAACACGCCGGAGCAGTACTTC
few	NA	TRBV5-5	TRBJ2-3	CASSLGRRDTQYF	TGTGCCAGCAGCTTGGGGCGGAGAGATACGCAGTATTTT
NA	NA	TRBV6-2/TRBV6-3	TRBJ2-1	CASSYAITRDEQFF	TGTGCCAGCAGTTACGCAATCACTAGAGATGAGCAGTTCTTC
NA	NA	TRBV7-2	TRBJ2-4	CASSLFGADINIQYF	TGTGCCAGCAGCTTATTCGGAGCGGATATAAACATTCAGTACTTC
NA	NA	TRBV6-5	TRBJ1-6	CASSYSQGEGYSPLHF	TGTGCCAGCAGTTACTCACAGGGAGAGGGATATTCACCCCTCCACTTT
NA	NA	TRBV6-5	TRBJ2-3	CASRAVLVTSTDTQYF	TGTGCCAGCAGGGCGGTGCTAGTAACAAGCACAGATACGCAGTATTTT
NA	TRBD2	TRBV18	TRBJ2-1	CASSPRAGDRYNEQFF	TGTGCCAGCTCACCACGCGCGGGGGACCGCTACAATGAGCAGTTCTTC
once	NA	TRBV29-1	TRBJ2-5	CSVKGQETQYF	TGCAGCGTTAAGGGCCAAGAGACCCAGTACTTC
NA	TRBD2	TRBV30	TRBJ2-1	CAWRASGTNEQFF	TGTGCCTGGAGGGCTAGCGGGACCAATGAGCAGTTCTTC
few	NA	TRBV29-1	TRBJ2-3	CSVDVRENTDTQYF	TGCAGCGTTGACGTCAGGGAAAACACAGATACGCAGTATTTT